This TCR beta chain was identified in a study of OX40 agonist ivuxolimab in advanced cancers. Study as a whole: Prior anti-PD-1, anti-PD-L1 or anti-CTLA-4 therapy did not bar entry, and 40% had some.

This CDR3 has 15 amino acids. Trimming cost V 0 bases and J 7 bases, with 13 bases left between them. Per the germline V gene, CDR1 is SGHRS and CDR2 is YFSETQ. Profiling relied on immunoSEQ multiplex PCR, and the TCRdb table lists in-frame clones only, not all of them. The sample consists of 71,000 or so clones, about nine tenths of them appearing once. The genes are TRBV5-1 and TRBJ2-2; possibly TRBD2 for D (6 bases). This specimen was CD4+ or CD8+ T cells sorted from blood, taken in a trial of the OX40 agonist ivuxolimab. This TCR came from an adult with an advanced solid tumor such as melanoma, head and neck, liver or kidney cancer. The chain's CDR3 is CASSLVQGGVGELFF. The CDR3 nucleotides read TGCGCCAGCAGCTTGGTTCAGGGAGGAGTCGGGGAGCTGTTTTTT.